One sample yielded the 5 T cell receptor beta chains listed below, sequenced in a study of T cell repertoires in cytomegalovirus infection. These receptors have no identified antigens. In TCRdb, the reads were re-called with MiXCR into one record per CDR3 protein. This table has 750,000 to 950,000 distinct CDR3 sequences, about 29% appearing once. Sequencing was performed on cultured CD8+ T cells from PBMCs, taken from culture after CMV antigen stimulation. The receptors derive from a human donor in good health (CMV status not recorded). Some clones in this sample may be carry-over from other donors' samples.

This clonotype has only one observation. The chain uses TRBV27 and TRBJ2-7; D gene uncertain. Germline V gene data show CDR1 as MNHEY and CDR2 as SMNVEV (reference sequence). Trimming removed 5 bases at V and 1 base at J, with 9 bases between. CDR3 length: 13 residues. This CDR3 is CASSKGRSYEQYF. The CDR3 DNA is TGTGCCAGCAGTAAAGGACGGTCCTACGAGCAGTACTTC.

This clonotype was seen a handful of times. The junction shows a germline mismatch at one end, possibly a read error. This rearrangement joins TRBV12-3 or TRBV12-4 to TRBJ1-1; 8 bases match TRBD1. The CDR3 sequence is 12 residues long. In DNA form, the CDR3 reads TGTGCCATCAGTACAGGGGGGAGGGAAGCTTTCTTT. Amino acid sequence: CAISTGGREAFF.

This clonotype was detected only a few times. V gene TRBV2 combines with J gene TRBJ1-2, with D perhaps TRBD1 (6 bases). The CDR3 has 16 residues. Trimming took 1 base from V and 7 from J, leaving 19 bases between them. CDR1 is SNHLY and CDR2 is FYNNEI in the germline V gene. CDR3 nucleotides: TGTGCCAGCAGTGAAGAAGGTATGGGGGGCCGGAGTGGCTACACCTTC. This gives the protein CASSEEGMGGRSGYTF. Complete variable domain (other parts from reference TRBV2 and TRBJ1-2): EPEVTQTPSHQVTQMGQEVILRCVPISNHLYFYWYRQILGQKVEFLVSFYNNEISEKSEIFDDQFSVERPDGSNFTLKIRSTKLEDSAMYFCASSEEGMGGRSGYTFGSGTRLTVV.

The chain uses TRBV7-8 and TRBJ2-7; 10 bases line up with TRBD2. The CDR3 is 16 residues long. Trimming removed 5 bases from V and 2 bases from J; junction bases left unmatched: 9. Germline lookup yields CDR1 SGHVS and CDR2 FQNEAQ. The CDR3 here is CASSLNSGGPTYEQYV. CDR3 in DNA: TGTGCCAGCAGCCTTAATAGCGGGGGGCCAACCTACGAGCAGTACGTC.

V and J are TRBV24-1 and TRBJ2-1, with 7 positions matching TRBD2. The length of the CDR3 is 14 residues. CDR1 is KGHDR, CDR2 SFDVKD, per germline. J was trimmed by 2 bases and V by 12 bases; bases with no gene match: 9. CDR3 DNA sequence: TGTGCCGTCAGTGGGGCGGGGGCCTACAATGAGCAGTTCTTC. Translation gives CAVSGAGAYNEQFF.